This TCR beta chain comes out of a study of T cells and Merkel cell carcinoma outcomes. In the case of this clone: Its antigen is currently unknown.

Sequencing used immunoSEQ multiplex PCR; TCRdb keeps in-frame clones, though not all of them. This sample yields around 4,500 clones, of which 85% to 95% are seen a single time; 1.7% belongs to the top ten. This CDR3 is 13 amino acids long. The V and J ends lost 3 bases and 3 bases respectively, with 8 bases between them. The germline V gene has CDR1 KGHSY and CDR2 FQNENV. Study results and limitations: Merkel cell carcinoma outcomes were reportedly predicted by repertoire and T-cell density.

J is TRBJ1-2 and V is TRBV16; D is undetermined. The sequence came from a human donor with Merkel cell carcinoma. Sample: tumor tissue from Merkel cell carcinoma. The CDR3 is CASSQNADYGYTF. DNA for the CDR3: TGTGCCAGCAGCCAGAACGCAGACTATGGCTACACCTTC.